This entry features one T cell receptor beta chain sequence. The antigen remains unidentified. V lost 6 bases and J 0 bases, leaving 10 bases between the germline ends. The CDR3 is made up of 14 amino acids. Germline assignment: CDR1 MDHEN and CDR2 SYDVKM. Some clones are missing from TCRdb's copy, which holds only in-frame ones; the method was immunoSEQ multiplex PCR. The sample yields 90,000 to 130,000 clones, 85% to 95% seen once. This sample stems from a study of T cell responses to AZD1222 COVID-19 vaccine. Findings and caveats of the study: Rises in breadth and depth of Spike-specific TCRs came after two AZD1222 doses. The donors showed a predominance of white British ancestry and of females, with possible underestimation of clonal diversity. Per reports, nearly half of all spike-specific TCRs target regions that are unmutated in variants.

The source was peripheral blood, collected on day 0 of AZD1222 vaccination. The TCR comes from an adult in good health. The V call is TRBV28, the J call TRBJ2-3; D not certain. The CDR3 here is CASSFTASTDTQYF. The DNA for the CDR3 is TGTGCCAGCAGCTTCACAGCTAGCACAGATACGCAGTATTTT.